Below, one T cell receptor beta chain is given with its context. Its antigen is not known. The data originate from a study of lymphopenia after photon versus proton radiotherapy. Study-wide findings and caveats: Relative stability marked proton patients; photon patients lost diversity and naive cells.

Using immunoSEQ multiplex PCR, the repertoire was profiled, and TCRdb retains in-frame clones only, with some absent. The table records approximately 160,000 clones, about 88% of them present only once. Sequenced material: peripheral blood, taken from a patient treated with photon-based radiotherapy. The source is a man aged 45-60 years with gastric cancer.

CDR3 coding DNA: TGCAGCGTTGAAGAGGCGGCGGGACAGCTCACAGATACGCAGTATTTT. Translation: CSVEEAAGQLTDTQYF. The chain carries TRBV29-1 and TRBJ2-3; tentative D call: TRBD1 (7 bases). The germline V and J ends were trimmed by 0 bases and 2 bases, with 15 bases remaining between them. Germline V lookup: CDR1 SQVTM, CDR2 ANQGSEA. CDR3 length equals 16 residues.